These 32 T cell receptor beta chains were sequenced from one sample in a study of tumor and adjacent non-tumor tissue in lung cancer. The template was RNA from unsorted bulk tissue. More than 3 cm separated this lung sample from the edge of the tumor. TCRbeta libraries were built with three rounds of nested PCR, modified from ARM-PCR. TCRdb called the multiplex PCR reads again in MiXCR, with one record for every CDR3 protein. This repertoire shows 80,000 or so distinct CDR3 sequences, roughly 80% found once; its top ten account for 51%. Material: distant non-tumor lung tissue. The receptors were sampled from a man between 60 and 70 years old with non-small cell lung cancer.

A remark on this clonotype: Lacking the conserved final phenylalanine or tryptophan, this CDR3 likely reflects a read error. The rearrangement links TRBV4-3 to TRBJ2-3; weak D call: TRBD2 (6 bases). The CDR3 totals 17 residues. Per the germline V gene, CDR1 is LGHNA and CDR2 is YSLEER. The CDR3 region has the DNA TGTGCCAGCAGCCAACTTACCCGACGGGAGTTCACAGATACGCAGTATTTA. This codes for CASSQLTRREFTDTQYL.

With respect to this clonotype: Compared with germline, one end of the junction differs, possibly owing to a read error. The chain links TRBV5-6 to TRBJ1-5, with D unclear. The CDR3 is 11 residues long. Germline CDR1 is SGHDT and CDR2 is YYEEEE. This CDR3 reads CVSTTCQPQHF. The CDR3 DNA reads as TGTGTCAGCACCACCTGTCAGCCCCAGCATTTT.

Remarks on this clonotype: Relative to the germline gene, one junction end is altered; a read error may explain this. The chain recombines TRBV4-3 with TRBJ2-6; maybe TRBD1 (6 bases). CDR3 length equals 16 residues. Germline CDR1 LGHNA, CDR2 YSLEER. CDR3 in DNA: TGCGCCAGGAGCCAAGAGGGGGTGTCTGGGACCAACGTCCTGACTTTC. Amino acid sequence: CARSQEGVSGTNVLTF.

V is TRBV6-1 and J is TRBJ2-1, with 10 positions matching TRBD2. CDR3 length equals 15 residues. With 7 bases clipped from V and 8 bases from J, the junction kept 11 bases outside the gene matches. Germline loops: CDR1 MNHNS, CDR2 SASEGT. CDR3 nucleotides: TGTGCCAGCATAGAATGGACTAGCGGAATGCATGAGCAGTTCTTC. The encoded protein is CASIEWTSGMHEQFF.

This clonotype was seen ten or more times. The chain carries TRBV28 and TRBJ2-1; weak D call: TRBD2 (5 bases). The CDR3 totals 12 residues. Germline CDR1 is MDHEN and CDR2 is SYDVKM. V was trimmed by 5 bases and J by 15 bases, leaving 17 bases between them. The CDR3 is CASSPDLGSMFF. The CDR3 region has the DNA TGTGCCAGCAGTCCAGACTTGGGGAGCATGTTCTTC.

The table lists this clonotype with a count of one. Sequence at one end of the junction differs from germline and may be a read error. This CDR3 reads CASSVGQGYGYIF. The DNA for the CDR3 is TGTGCCAGTAGCGTGGGACAGGGGTATGGCTACATCTTC. J is TRBJ1-2 and V is TRBV11-3, with 10 nucleotides matching TRBD1. CDR1 SGHNT and CDR2 YENEEA come from the germline V gene. The CDR3 extends over 13 amino acids.

Of note for this clonotype: It is likely a read error, because the conserved phenylalanine at the end of the CDR3 is missing. V and J are TRBV5-1 and TRBJ2-3, with D possibly being TRBD2 (5 bases). Germline V lookup: CDR1 SGHRS, CDR2 YFSETQ. CDR3 length equals 11 residues. As DNA, the CDR3 is TGCGCCAGCAGGCGGGCAGAAACGCAGTATTCT. As protein: CASRRAETQYS.

A remark on this clonotype: A much larger clone lies a single base off, so this may be a read error. The CDR3 does not end in the conserved phenylalanine or tryptophan, so this is likely a read error. The genes are TRBV12-3 or TRBV12-4 and TRBJ2-7, with 9 bases that match TRBD2. CDR3 size: 15 residues. Losses at the gene ends were 0 bases for V and 2 bases for J; bases not matched to a gene: 2. The CDR3 is CASSLAGGRAYEQYS. The CDR3 region has the DNA TGTGCCAGCAGTTTAGCCGGCGGGAGGGCCTACGAGCAGTACTCC.

Notes on this clonotype: The CDR3 ends on some other residue instead of the conserved phenylalanine or tryptophan, so this is likely a read error. The V gene is TRBV4-2, the J gene TRBJ2-1; D unclear. Trimming took off 4 bases at V and 6 bases at J, with 13 bases between the two ends. The CDR3 has 14 amino acids. The germline V gene has CDR1 LGHNA and CDR2 YNFKEQ. CDR3 nucleotide sequence: TGTGCCAGCAGCCGAGAGGTCTGGGTCAATGAGCAGTTCTTA. Its protein product is CASSREVWVNEQFL.

A word on this clonotype: One end of the junction is discordant with germline, which a read error may explain. This chain links TRBV6-5 with TRBJ1-5; the match to TRBD1 covers 9 bases. Per germline, CDR1 MNHEY and CDR2 SVGAGI. The CDR3 loop spans 14 amino acids. The CDR3 DNA reads as TGTGCCAACAGTCGAGACAGGGGGGGACAGCCCCAGCATTTT. Encoded protein: CANSRDRGGQPQHF.

CDR3 protein: CSVEAVRGGYTF. In nucleotides, the CDR3 is TGCAGCGTTGAGGCGGTCCGAGGTGGCTACACCTTC. The chain has TRBV29-1 and TRBJ1-2; no reliable D call. Germline-derived CDR1 and CDR2 are SQVTM and ANQGSEA. Between the trimmed V and J ends, which lost 3 bases and 7 bases, there was a span of 12 bases. The CDR3 has 12 residues.

As for this clonotype: Because the CDR3 is missing its conserved closing phenylalanine or tryptophan, this is likely a read error. This chain uses TRBV11-3 with TRBJ2-1; no firm D call. This CDR3 has 16 amino acids. The germline gives CDR1 SGHNT, CDR2 YENEEA. CDR3 in DNA: TGTGCTAGCAGCTTTTGGGTCACGGGCTCCTACAGTAAGCAGTTCTTA. Amino acid sequence: CASSFWVTGSYSKQFL.

The chain uses TRBV20-1 and TRBJ1-5; D possibly corresponds to TRBD1 (6 bases). The V end was cut by 5 bases, the J end by 13 bases, with 27 bases between. Germline CDR1 reads DFQATT; CDR2 reads SNEGSKA (reference sequence). This CDR3 contains 15 residues. CDR3 bases: TGCAGTGCTCGTAACCAGGGGTTTCCTAATCAGTCACAGCATTTT. Protein: CSARNQGFPNQSQHF.

With respect to this clonotype: Germline and junction disagree at one end, which may indicate a read error. The chain has TRBV12-3 or TRBV12-4 and TRBJ1-1; D is perhaps TRBD1 (6 bases). The CDR3 is made up of 17 amino acids. This CDR3 reads CAGSLALFDRIFTEAFF. In nucleotides, the CDR3 is TGTGCCGGCAGTCTAGCATTATTTGACAGGATTTTCACTGAAGCTTTCTTT.

On this clonotype itself: The germline gene is not matched at one end of the junction; a read error may be the cause. The rearrangement uses TRBV12-3 or TRBV12-4 and TRBJ2-5; the D gene is possibly TRBD2 (7 bases). This CDR3 has 14 residues. The CDR3 sequence: CSRGQGGDSETQYF. In DNA form, the CDR3 reads TGTTCCAGAGGCCAAGGGGGGGATAGTGAGACCCAGTACTTC.

The genes are TRBV20-1 and TRBJ2-1; TRBD2 matches at 7 bases. The CDR3 has 14 residues. Germline assignment: CDR1 DFQATT and CDR2 SNEGSKA (reference sequence). V was pared by 6 bases and J by 6 bases, with 11 bases of the junction left unmatched. Here the CDR3 reads CSAERGRVPNEQFF. CDR3 nucleotides: TGCAGTGCCGAAAGAGGGAGGGTTCCCAATGAGCAGTTCTTC.

A remark on this clonotype: A much larger clonotype is one base distant, so this may be a read error. The rearrangement uses TRBV20-1 and TRBJ2-5, with 11 bases aligning to TRBD2. Germline V gene data show CDR1 as DFQATT and CDR2 as SNEGSKA (reference sequence). The CDR3 loop spans 15 amino acids. The chain's CDR3 is CSARTASGGMETHYF. CDR3 nucleotide sequence: TGCAGTGCTAGAACGGCTAGCGGGGGGATGGAGACCCACTACTTC.

On this clonotype itself: At one boundary the junction diverges from the germline segment, which might be a read error. J is TRBJ2-1 and V is TRBV6-2 or TRBV6-3, with 8 bases fitting TRBD2. Germline assignment: CDR1 MNHEY and CDR2 SVGEGT. This CDR3 contains 19 residues. Written as DNA, the CDR3 is TGTGCCGGCAGTTATCACTCGAGCGGAGCGGGAGCGCCCCTGAATGAGCAGTTCTTC. Translating it yields CAGSYHSSGAGAPLNEQFF.

As for this clonotype: Because the CDR3's place on the DNA is in doubt, the DNA is left out and the CDR3 is given as listed by TCRdb. The rearrangement uses TRBV11-1 and TRBJ2-2; TRBD2, as called in the table, went unchecked against the DNA. The CDR3 adds up to 15 amino acids, both ends counted. Germline-derived CDR1 and CDR2 are SGHAT and FQDESV (reference sequence). This CDR3 reads CASSPWASGSGELLF.

In the case of this clonotype: A much bigger clone sits one base away, suggesting this may be a read error. The chain recombines TRBV5-4 with TRBJ2-7; D possibly corresponds to TRBD2 (5 bases). The V gene's germline CDR1 is SGHNT and CDR2 YYREEE (reference sequence). Trimming pared 4 bases from V and 5 bases from J, leaving 13 bases between. This CDR3 comprises 13 residues. In nucleotides, the CDR3 is TGTGCCAGCAGCACCGAACTAGTCCACGAGCAGTACTTC. Encoded protein: CASSTELVHEQYF.

The chain has TRBV28 and TRBJ1-1; D is perhaps TRBD1 (5 bases). Germline V gene lookup returns CDR1 MDHEN and CDR2 SYDVKM. V shed 7 bases and J shed 6 bases, with 15 bases lying between them. The CDR3 has 13 amino acids. The CDR3 is CASMRGGVSEAFF. CDR3 sequence (DNA): TGTGCCAGCATGCGGGGGGGGGTGTCTGAAGCTTTCTTT.

Turning to this clonotype: The germline gene is not matched at one end of the junction; a read error may be the cause. The rearrangement joins TRBV6-1 to TRBJ2-3; the D is unclear. The germline V gene has CDR1 MNHNS and CDR2 SASEGT. The CDR3 has 15 residues. CDR3 in DNA: TGTGCCAGCAGTGAAGCATTAGGGAACACAGTTACGGAGTATTTT. It is translated as CASSEALGNTVTEYF.

The J gene is TRBJ1-2, the V gene TRBV4-1, with D unclear. Germline V CDR1 and CDR2: MGHRA, YSYEKL. The CDR3 totals 15 residues. Trimming took 1 base from V and 1 from J, leaving 10 bases between them. The CDR3 here is CASSQGRRHNYGYTF. The CDR3 DNA follows: TGCGCCAGCAGCCAAGGCCGAAGACATAACTATGGCTACACCTTC.

The chain combines TRBV11-3 with TRBJ2-5; D is perhaps TRBD1 or TRBD2 (5 bases each). This CDR3 spans 16 amino acids. V was clipped by 7 bases and J by 5 bases, with 23 bases between them. Germline assignment: CDR1 SGHNT and CDR2 YENEEA. The CDR3 coding sequence is TGTGCCAGCAACCCGGCGGACGGGGCGTCGCGTGAGACCCAGTACTTC. The encoded protein is CASNPADGASRETQYF.

Details on this clonotype: Since the CDR3 does not end with the conserved phenylalanine or tryptophan, this likely comes from a read error. This chain links TRBV20-1 with TRBJ2-1; maybe TRBD1 (7 bases). Germline loops: CDR1 DFQATT, CDR2 SNEGSKA (reference sequence). The CDR3 totals 13 residues. The CDR3 nucleotides are TGCGGTGTTAGGGGGCCAGCGGGCAATGAGCAGTTCCTC. This encodes CGVRGPAGNEQFL.

A remark on this clonotype: Since a much larger clone is just one base distant, this may be a read error. J is TRBJ1-5 and V is TRBV1. TRBV1 is assigned pseudogene status. There are 11 residues in the CDR3. The CDR3 DNA is TGCACCAGCAGCGTACATCAGCCCCAGCATTTT. Its translation: CTSSVHQPQHF.

This clonotype was detected once. The rearrangement links TRBV4-2 to TRBJ2-5; 11 nucleotides agree with TRBD2. The junction had 11 bases not matched to a gene; V was cut back by 3 bases and J by 5 bases. Germline V gives CDR1 LGHNA, CDR2 YNFKEQ. The CDR3 is 17 residues long. The CDR3 protein is CASSQLATSGAHETQYF. CDR3 coding DNA: TGTGCCAGCAGCCAGCTTGCGACTAGCGGGGCTCACGAGACCCAGTACTTC.

About this clonotype: One base away lies a much larger clone, so this may be a sequencing read error. The V and J genes are TRBV5-6 and TRBJ2-1, with D possibly being TRBD2 (6 bases). From germline, CDR1 is SGHDT and CDR2 YYEEEE. V was shortened by 4 bases and J by 2 bases, with 16 bases between the two germline ends. This CDR3 contains 16 residues. CDR3 amino acids: CASSRRGTGAYNEQFF. In nucleotides, the CDR3 is TGTGCCAGCAGCCGCCGGGGGACTGGTGCCTACAATGAGCAGTTCTTC.

In regard to this clonotype: A clone one base away is much larger, so this may be a read error. The gene calls are TRBV20-1 and TRBJ1-1; TRBD1 matches at 8 bases. This CDR3 is 13 amino acids long. The germline V gene encodes CDR1 DFQATT and CDR2 SNEGSKA (reference sequence). CDR3 region: CSVRGATGVGAFF. The DNA of the CDR3 is TGCAGTGTTAGAGGGGCGACAGGGGTTGGTGCTTTCTTT.

Concerning this clonotype itself: One junction end disagrees with the germline gene, perhaps due to a read error. The rearrangement links TRBV11-2 to TRBJ2-6; 7 nucleotides align to TRBD1. Germline CDR1 and CDR2: SGHAT and FQNNGV. This CDR3 has 19 residues. In DNA, the CDR3 is TGTGCCAGCAGCTTAGTTGCAAAGGACAGGTCCTCTGGGGCCAACGTTCTGACTTTC. This translates into CASSLVAKDRSSGANVLTF.

Turning to this clonotype: A much larger clone lies a single base off, so this may be a read error. V usage is TRBV28 and J usage is TRBJ2-1; 7 positions match TRBD2. Per the germline V gene, CDR1 is MDHEN and CDR2 is SYDVKM. The CDR3 loop spans 13 amino acids. CDR3 sequence: CANSWTSYNEQFF. CDR3 coding DNA: TGTGCCAACAGTTGGACTAGCTACAATGAGCAGTTCTTC. Full variable domain (remainder filled in from reference TRBV28 and TRBJ2-1): DVKVTQSSRYLVKRTGEKVFLECVQDMDHENMFWYRQDPGLGLRLIYFSYDVKMKEKGDIPEGYSVSREKKERFSLILESASTNQTSMYLCANSWTSYNEQFFGPGTRLTVL.

Concerning this clonotype itself: This may stem from a read error, because a much larger clone lies one nucleotide away. This rearrangement joins TRBV4-1 to TRBJ2-7; either TRBD1 or TRBD2 may fit D (5 bases each). Germline V CDR1 and CDR2: MGHRA, YSYEKL. The CDR3 runs 15 residues. V gave up 3 bases and J gave up 0 bases, with 12 bases separating them. This CDR3 reads CASSHGTLSSYEQYF. The CDR3 DNA reads as TGCGCCAGCAGCCACGGGACGTTGAGCTCCTACGAGCAGTACTTC.